This T cell receptor (beta chain) stems from a study of blood T cells in healthy people across ages. A sample-barcoded 5' primer and a J-beta primer mix were used in a second PCR of about 7 to 12 cycles. TCRdb redid the calling of the 5' RACE reads with MiXCR, one entry per CDR3 protein. The sample carries about 1.5 million distinct CDR3 sequences, about 40% recorded once. Peripheral blood from each donor was collected in a volume of ten milliliters. Each sample used at least 7 million PBMCs. Study conclusions and caveats: Shifts in expanded clonotypes may have been confounded by donor CMV status, which was unknown. Getting older went along with TCR beta diversity per million T cells dropping roughly linearly.

Of note for this clonotype: What it binds is not known.

In germline, CDR1 is MNHEY, CDR2 SVGAGI. The ends lost 7 bases at V and 4 bases at J; junction bases unmatched: 9. This CDR3 has 14 residues. Sample: blood. V is TRBV6-5 and J is TRBJ2-5, with 7 bases aligning to TRBD1. The clonotype was recovered from a young woman in good health. The CDR3 DNA sequence: TGTGCCAGCAAGAGGGGGCCAATGGCAGAGACCCAGTACTTC. This sequence encodes CASKRGPMAETQYF.